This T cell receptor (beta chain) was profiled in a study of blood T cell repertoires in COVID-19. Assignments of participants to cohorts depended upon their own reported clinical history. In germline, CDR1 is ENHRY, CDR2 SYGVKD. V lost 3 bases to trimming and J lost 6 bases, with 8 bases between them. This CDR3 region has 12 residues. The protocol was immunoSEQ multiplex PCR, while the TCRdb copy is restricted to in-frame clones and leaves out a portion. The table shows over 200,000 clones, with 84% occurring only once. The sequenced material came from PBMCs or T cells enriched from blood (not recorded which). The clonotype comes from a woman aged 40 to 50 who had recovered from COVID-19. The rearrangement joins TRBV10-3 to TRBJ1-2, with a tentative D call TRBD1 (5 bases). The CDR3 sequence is CAISELGDGYTF. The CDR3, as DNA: TGTGCCATCAGTGAATTAGGGGATGGCTACACCTTC.